This TCR beta chain is drawn from a study of T-cell reconstitution after alpha-beta-depleted transplantation in children. This clonotype was counted only a few times. CDR3 length equals 15 residues. Trimming at V came to 7 bases and at J to 4 bases, leaving 4 bases not matched to a gene. The V gene's germline CDR1 is KGHDR and CDR2 SFDVKD. Unique molecular identifiers were incorporated into the prepared TCRbeta library. MiXCR, run by TCRdb on the PCR reads, gives a single entry per CDR3 protein. The sample contains roughly 400,000 distinct CDR3 sequences, roughly 21% of which appear only once. Sequenced material: PBMCs from the stem cell graft donor, taken from the stem cell graft. The chain carries TRBV24-1 and TRBJ2-1, with TRBD1 identical over 12 bases. This TCR derives from a human donor who donated a stem cell graft to a child with acute myeloid leukemia. CDR3 amino acids: CATRGQGAEYNEQFF. CDR3 nucleotides: TGTGCCACCAGGGGACAGGGGGCAGAGTACAATGAGCAGTTCTTC.